This TCR beta chain came from a study of cytomegalovirus exposure and HLA in healthy donors. Overall study: Genetic ancestry analysis placed about 84% of the roughly 400 donors that were genotyped in the Caucasian-associated cluster.

The CDR3 is made up of 16 amino acids. Germline values: CDR1 MNHNY, CDR2 SVGAGI (reference sequence). V trimming: 6 bases; J trimming: 5 bases; junction bases outside the gene matches: 11. Turning to this clone: The target antigen is unknown.

General study points: In a later analysis, about 17,000 TCR beta sequences were associated with HLA alleles at 0.05 false discovery rate.

The PCR used 60 Vbeta and 13 Jbeta primers. Repertoires were generated with immunoSEQ multiplex PCR, while TCRdb's copy carries only in-frame clones and drops some. Of about 170,000 clones detected, 65% to 85% appear once; the ten largest clones hold roughly 4.8%. The J gene is TRBJ2-1, the V gene TRBV6-6; 9 bases align to TRBD2. The receptor comes from a woman aged 45 to 65 in good health and CMV-seropositive. The sequenced sample was PBMCs. This CDR3 is CASRPPPGGGDNEQFF. CDR3 nucleotides: TGTGCCAGCAGACCCCCCCCCGGCGGGGGGGACAATGAGCAGTTCTTC.